Following are 18 T cell receptor beta chains from one sample sequenced in a study of blood T cells in healthy people across ages. Next came a second PCR, run for roughly 6 to 11 cycles, which used a sample-barcoded 5' primer along with a J-beta primer mix. One entry per CDR3 protein, called by TCRdb with MiXCR from the 5' RACE reads. The sample lists around 1,500,000 distinct CDR3 sequences, approximately 28% seen once, with roughly 8.2% in the top ten. The specimen sequenced was blood. These TCRs come from a woman aged 25 to 39 in good health.

This clonotype was observed a few times. The rearrangement joins TRBV18 to TRBJ2-1; unclear D gene. Germline assignment: CDR1 KGHSH and CDR2 LQKENI. The CDR3 runs 11 residues. V gave up 3 bases and J gave up 7 bases, with 4 bases separating them. The CDR3 sequence is CASSPTNEQFF. The DNA for the CDR3 is TGTGCCAGCTCACCCACGAATGAGCAGTTCTTC. The full variable domain, rest sourced from reference TRBV18 and TRBJ2-1, is NAGVMQNPRHLVRRRGQEARLRCSPMKGHSHVYWYRQLPEEGLKFMVYLQKENIIDESGMPKERFSAEFPKEGPSILRIQQVVRGDSAAYFCASSPTNEQFFGPGTRLTVL.

Points on this clonotype: One base away lies a much larger clone, so this may be a sequencing read error. The V gene is TRBV6-5, the J gene TRBJ2-5; 7 bases agree with TRBD2. The length of the CDR3 is 15 residues. CDR1 and CDR2 from the germline V gene are MNHEY and SVGAGI. The V and J ends lost 11 bases and 5 bases, in that order; junction bases with no gene match: 17. The DNA for the CDR3 is TGTGCCGGCTCGGCCGCTAGCGGAGGAGAGGAGACCCAGTACTTC. Translation gives CAGSAASGGEETQYF.

This chain links TRBV11-3 with TRBJ2-7; D might be TRBD1 or TRBD2, each matching 5 bases. The germline V and J ends were trimmed by 4 bases and 11 bases, with 18 bases remaining between them. CDR1 is SGHNT, CDR2 YENEEA, per germline. The CDR3 loop spans 13 amino acids. The DNA for the CDR3 is TGTGCCAGCAGCTCTCCCTCCTCGGGGCTCAAGTACTTC. Protein: CASSSPSSGLKYF.

This clonotype has a count of ten or more. V is TRBV20-1 and J is TRBJ2-5, with D perhaps assigned TRBD1 or TRBD2 (5 bases each). The CDR3 contains 13 residues. In germline, CDR1 is DFQATT, CDR2 SNEGSKA (reference sequence). The V gene lost 6 bases and the J gene lost 5 bases, with 16 bases spanning the gap. The CDR3 bases are TGCAGTGCAACCGGGACGGAGGCGGAGACCCAGTACTTC. Encoded protein: CSATGTEAETQYF.

The V gene is TRBV5-6, the J gene TRBJ1-2, with TRBD1 matching over 7 bases. After removal of 4 bases from V and 0 bases from J, the junction contained 6 bases not matched to a gene. Germline V gene sequence: CDR1 SGHDT, CDR2 YYEEEE. There are 15 residues in the CDR3. This chain's CDR3 is CASSAGTVSNYGYTF. DNA of the CDR3: TGTGCCAGCAGCGCTGGGACAGTTTCTAACTATGGCTACACCTTC. Complete variable domain (other parts from reference TRBV5-6 and TRBJ1-2): DAGVTQSPTHLIKTRGQQVTLRCSPKSGHDTVSWYQQALGQGPQFIFQYYEEEERQRGNFPDRFSGHQFPNYSSELNVNALLLGDSALYLCASSAGTVSNYGYTFGSGTRLTVV.

Remarks on this clonotype: With a much larger clone just one base away, this may be a read error. This chain connects TRBV7-2 to TRBJ1-5; D is unclear. Trimming shortened V by 3 bases and J by 6 bases, and 6 bases separated the two germline ends. The CDR3 extends over 12 amino acids. Germline V gives CDR1 SGHTA, CDR2 FQGNSA. CDR3 in amino acids: CASSFQSQPQHF. The CDR3 DNA reads as TGTGCCAGCAGCTTTCAGAGTCAGCCCCAGCATTTT. The complete variable domain, with remaining parts taken from reference TRBV7-2 and TRBJ1-5, reads GAGVSQSPSNKVTEKGKDVELRCDPISGHTALYWYRQSLGQGLEFLIYFQGNSAPDKSGLPSDRFSAERTGGSVSTLTIQRTQQEDSAVYLCASSFQSQPQHFGDGTRLSIL.

The V and J genes are TRBV12-3 or TRBV12-4 and TRBJ1-3; no clear D gene. V dropped 5 bases and J dropped 0 bases, with 14 bases sitting between them. CDR3 length equals 16 residues. In DNA, the CDR3 is TGTGCCAGCAGTCCCGGTTGGGCTCTCTCTGGAAACACCATATATTTT. Amino acid sequence: CASSPGWALSGNTIYF.

A remark on this clonotype: A much larger clone differs by one base, so this may be a read error. V and J are TRBV12-3 or TRBV12-4 and TRBJ2-1; TRBD1 aligns across 10 bases. The J call is doubtful: the DNA matches TRBJ2-7 better. This CDR3 comprises 14 residues. This CDR3 is CASSKDRGLDEQYF. CDR3 coding DNA: TGTGCCAGCAGTAAAGACAGGGGGCTCGACGAGCAGTACTTC.

Regarding this clonotype: A read error is possible here, since a much larger clone lies one base away. The chain couples TRBV5-1 to TRBJ2-5; D is possibly TRBD2 (6 bases). The CDR3 length is 14 residues. Germline lookup yields CDR1 SGHRS and CDR2 YFSETQ. The CDR3 DNA is TGCGCCGGCAGCTTGACTAGTTCCCCAGAGACCCAGTACTTC. As protein: CAGSLTSSPETQYF.

Concerning this clonotype itself: This could be a read error, since a much larger clone is one nucleotide away. V and J are TRBV7-2 and TRBJ2-5; TRBD2 matches 9 bases. Trimming removed 2 bases from V and 2 bases from J; junction bases left unmatched: 3. This CDR3 is built from 15 residues. From germline, CDR1 is SGHTA and CDR2 FQGNSA. Here the CDR3 reads CASSLIGLAQETQYF. DNA of the CDR3: TGTGCCAGCAGCTTAATCGGACTAGCGCAAGAGACCCAGTACTTC.

This clonotype was counted a few times. The V and J genes are TRBV21-1 and TRBJ2-4. TRBV21-1 is annotated as a pseudogene. The CDR3 has 13 amino acids. CDR3 in amino acids: CASSQLGTVPQYF. The CDR3, as DNA: TGTGCCAGCAGCCAACTAGGAACAGTACCGCAGTACTTC.

The V and J genes are TRBV28 and TRBJ2-2; the match to TRBD2 covers 8 bases. CDR3 length: 14 amino acids. The germline V gene has CDR1 MDHEN and CDR2 SYDVKM. The DNA for the CDR3 is TGTGTCGGCAGTCGCCGGGGGGGCACCGGGGAGCTGTTTTTT. It yields the protein CVGSRRGGTGELFF.

To note about this clonotype: One junction end disagrees with the germline gene, perhaps due to a read error. The V gene is TRBV5-1, the J gene TRBJ2-1; D not resolved. The CDR3 length is 13 residues. Per the germline V gene, CDR1 is SGHRS and CDR2 is YFSETQ. In nucleotides, the CDR3 is TGCGCCAGCAGCACACCGGAGTACAGTGAGCAGTTCTTC. Translation: CASSTPEYSEQFF.

This clonotype was counted a few times. The chain is built from TRBV6-2 or TRBV6-3 and TRBJ1-5; 7 nucleotides match TRBD1. The CDR3 consists of 16 residues. Germline loops: CDR1 MNHEY, CDR2 SVGEGT. V dropped 3 bases and J dropped 0; count of bases not matched to a gene: 5. The CDR3 DNA reads TGTGCCAGCAGTTATTGGACAGGACTTAGCAATCAGCCCCAGCATTTT. This translates into CASSYWTGLSNQPQHF.

This clonotype has more than one count but fewer than ten. CDR3 bases: TGTGCCAGCAGGAAGGCTGCCACTGAAGCTTTCTTT. Residues: CASRKAATEAFF. The chain employs TRBV6-1 and TRBJ1-1, with no clear D. This CDR3 is 12 amino acids long. Deletions cut 6 bases from V and 4 bases from J, with 9 bases between. CDR1 and CDR2 (germline): MNHNS, SASEGT.

This clonotype has more than one count but fewer than ten. The J gene is TRBJ1-3, the V gene TRBV7-9; D call uncertain. The germline CDR1 and CDR2 sequences are SEHNR and FQNEAQ (reference sequence). There are 12 residues in the CDR3. Between the trimmed V and J ends, which lost 5 bases and 8 bases, there was a span of 10 bases. CDR3 region: CASSPGADTIYF. CDR3 nucleotide sequence: TGTGCCAGCAGCCCCGGCGCGGACACCATATATTTT.

The sample holds many counts of this clonotype. The chain carries TRBV4-3 and TRBJ2-5; 10 bases fit TRBD1. Germline V gene sequence: CDR1 LGHNA, CDR2 YSLEER. Trimming removed 4 bases from V and 5 bases from J; junction bases left unmatched: 4. The CDR3 totals 14 residues. The CDR3 spells CASSPETGGETQYF. CDR3 in DNA: TGCGCCAGCAGCCCCGAGACAGGGGGCGAGACCCAGTACTTC.

Notes on this clonotype: A much more abundant neighbour one base away suggests this may be a read error. The chain has TRBV5-5 and TRBJ2-6; weak D call: TRBD2 (6 bases). The CDR3 consists of 16 residues. V lost 4 bases, J lost 5 bases, and 16 bases lay in between. CDR1 is SGHKS and CDR2 is YYEKEE in the germline V gene (reference sequence). Here the CDR3 reads CASSRTGVRRANVLTF. CDR3 bases: TGTGCCAGCAGCCGTACGGGGGTTCGAAGGGCCAACGTCCTGACTTTC.